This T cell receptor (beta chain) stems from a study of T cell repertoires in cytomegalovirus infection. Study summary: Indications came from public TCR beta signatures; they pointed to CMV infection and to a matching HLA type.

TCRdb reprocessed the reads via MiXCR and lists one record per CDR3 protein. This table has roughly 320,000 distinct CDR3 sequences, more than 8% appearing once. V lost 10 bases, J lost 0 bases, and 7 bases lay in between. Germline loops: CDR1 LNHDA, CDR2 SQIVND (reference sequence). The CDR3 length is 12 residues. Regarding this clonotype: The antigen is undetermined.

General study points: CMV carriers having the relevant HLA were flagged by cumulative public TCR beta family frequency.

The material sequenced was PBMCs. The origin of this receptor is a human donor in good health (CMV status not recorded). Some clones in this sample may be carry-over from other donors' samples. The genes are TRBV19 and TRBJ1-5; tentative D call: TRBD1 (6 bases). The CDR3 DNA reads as TGTGCCAAGGGGGGTAGCAATCAGCCCCAGCATTTT. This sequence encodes CAKGGSNQPQHF.